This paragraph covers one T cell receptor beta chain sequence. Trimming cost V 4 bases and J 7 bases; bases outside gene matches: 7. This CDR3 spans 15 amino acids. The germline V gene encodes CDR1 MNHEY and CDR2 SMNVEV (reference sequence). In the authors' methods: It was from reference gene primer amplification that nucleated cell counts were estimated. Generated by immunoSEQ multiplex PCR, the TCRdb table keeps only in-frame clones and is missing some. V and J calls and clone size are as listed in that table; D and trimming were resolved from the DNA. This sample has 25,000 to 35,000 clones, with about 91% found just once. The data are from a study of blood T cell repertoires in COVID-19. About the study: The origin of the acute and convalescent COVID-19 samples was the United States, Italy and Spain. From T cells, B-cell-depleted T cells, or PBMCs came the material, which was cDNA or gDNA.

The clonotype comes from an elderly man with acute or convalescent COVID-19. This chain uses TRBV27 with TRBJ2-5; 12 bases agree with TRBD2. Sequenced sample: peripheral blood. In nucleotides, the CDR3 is TGTGCCAGCAGTTCTCCACTAGCGGGAGGTTGGACCCAGTACTTC. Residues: CASSSPLAGGWTQYF.